The clone carrying this TCR beta chain was picked up many times. Its specificity is not known. The read falls 3 residues short of the CDR3 end, and the missing part is taken from the germline J gene. The data were obtained in a study of T cell clonality in common variable immunodeficiency. General observations from the study: CVID subjects shared fewer TCRbeta clones than healthy controls did.

The protocol was immunoSEQ multiplex PCR, while the TCRdb copy is restricted to in-frame clones and leaves out a portion. The sample contains around 81,000 clones, none of them singletons. The CDR3 sequence is 15 residues long. Trimming cost V 2 bases and J 0 bases, with 10 bases left between them. Germline-derived CDR1 and CDR2 are SGHTA and FQGNSA. This receptor was identified in a person between 18 and 75 years old in good health. This rearrangement joins TRBV7-2 to TRBJ1-1; D not resolved. Sequencing was done on a sample of peripheral blood mononuclear cells. CDR3 protein: CASSLRRLMNTEAFF. The DNA read from the CDR3 is TGTGCCAGCAGCTTACGCAGGTTGATGAACACTGAA.